This TCR beta chain stems from a study of blood T cell repertoires in COVID-19. In the study overall: Donors in the United States, Italy and Spain gave samples during acute or convalescent COVID-19. Sample material is recorded as cDNA or gDNA derived from T cells, B-cell-depleted T cells, or PBMCs.

In the source study's methods: Amplifying reference gene primers gave estimates of nucleated cell counts. Produced via immunoSEQ multiplex PCR; TCRdb's table is partial and in-frame only. V, J and clone size are those of that table, while D and trimming were read from the DNA. The data hold under 200,000 clones, with roughly 83% observed a single time. This TCR was recovered from a man younger than 35 with active or convalescent COVID-19. Source material: peripheral blood.

CDR3 sequence reads: CASSLSAGLAGVLKDTQYF. The CDR3, as DNA: TGTGCCAGCAGCTTATCAGCGGGACTAGCGGGGGTTCTTAAGGATACGCAGTATTTT. J is TRBJ2-3 and V is TRBV7-3; 14 nucleotides match TRBD2. The germline CDR1 and CDR2 sequences are SGHTA and FQGTGA. This CDR3 contains 19 residues. J was trimmed by 6 bases and V by 2 bases; bases with no gene match: 13.